These 28 T cell receptor beta chains were sequenced from one sample in a study of blood T cell repertoires in COVID-19. Libraries were prepared by immunoSEQ multiplex PCR; TCRdb keeps only in-frame clonotypes and omits some of them. This table has about 150,000 clones, about 80% appearing once. The sequenced material came from peripheral blood. The receptors come from a middle-aged man with acute or convalescent COVID-19.

The chain carries TRBV29-1 and TRBJ1-1; a weak D match, TRBD1 (5 bases). Germline assignment: CDR1 SQVTM and CDR2 ANQGSEA. V shed 2 bases and J shed 0 bases, with 7 bases lying between them. This CDR3 has 13 residues. The CDR3 sequence: CSVEQGLNTEAFF. DNA for the CDR3: TGCAGCGTTGAACAGGGTTTGAACACTGAAGCTTTCTTT.

The CDR3 loop reads CASSMGQGGYGYTF. The CDR3, as DNA: TGTGCCAGCAGCATGGGACAGGGGGGCTATGGCTACACCTTC. The gene calls are TRBV5-4 and TRBJ1-2; 11 nucleotides align to TRBD1. V shed 4 bases and J 4 bases; nucleotides not matched to a gene: 3. The CDR3 is made up of 14 amino acids. Germline-derived CDR1 and CDR2 are SGHNT and YYREEE (reference sequence).

This clone was seen once. The V call is TRBV5-1, the J call TRBJ2-1; a possible D gene is TRBD1 (7 bases). CDR1 is SGHRS and CDR2 is YFSETQ in the germline V gene. V lost 7 bases and J 6 bases, leaving 20 bases between the germline ends. The CDR3 loop spans 15 amino acids. The CDR3: CASAPGARGANEQFF. The CDR3 region has the DNA TGCGCCAGCGCCCCGGGGGCCAGGGGGGCCAATGAGCAGTTCTTC.

The CDR3 sequence is CASRNQNGYTF. Here the CDR3 DNA reads TGTGCCAGCCGAAACCAGAATGGCTACACCTTC. The rearrangement uses TRBV6-6 and TRBJ1-2; D is ambiguous. Germline loops: CDR1 MNHNY, CDR2 SVGAGI (reference sequence). CDR3 size: 11 residues. V was clipped by 8 bases and J by 6 bases, with 10 bases between them.

This clone occurred a few times. This chain joins TRBV15 and TRBJ1-2; 7 positions match TRBD1. This CDR3 is 15 amino acids long. Unmatched junction bases numbered 12, after V lost 4 bases and J lost 7 bases. Germline CDR1 reads LNHNV; CDR2 reads YYDKDF (reference sequence). CDR3 DNA sequence: TGTGCCACCAGCAACCTAAACAGGGGCTTGGGTGGCTACACCTTC. Its translation is CATSNLNRGLGGYTF.

This clone has a single count. The V gene is TRBV20-1, the J gene TRBJ2-3; 10 bases match TRBD2. The CDR3 runs 15 residues. Germline values: CDR1 DFQATT, CDR2 SNEGSKA (reference sequence). V shed 3 bases, J shed 5 bases, and the junction held 8 bases outside the gene matches. CDR3 residues: CSASWRLAGGDTQYF. The DNA for the CDR3 is TGCAGTGCTAGTTGGCGACTAGCGGGTGGAGATACGCAGTATTTT.

This clone was found a few times. The J gene is TRBJ2-3, the V gene TRBV6-5; a possible D gene is TRBD2 (5 bases). Germline V gene data show CDR1 as MNHEY and CDR2 as SVGAGI. The CDR3 is made up of 15 amino acids. V lost 8 bases, J lost 5 bases, and 20 bases lay in between. The CDR3 DNA is TGTGCCAGCCACGAATCGGGAAACCGGGGAGATACGCAGTATTTT. Its translation: CASHESGNRGDTQYF.

This clone was seen a few times. The gene calls are TRBV7-9 and TRBJ2-7; D may be TRBD2 (5 bases). V shed 5 bases and J shed 5 bases, with 7 bases lying between them. This CDR3 spans 11 amino acids. Germline V gene sequence: CDR1 SEHNR, CDR2 FQNEAQ (reference sequence). CDR3 loop: CASSPRDEQYF. The CDR3 DNA reads as TGTGCCAGCAGCCCGAGGGACGAGCAGTACTTC.

The gene calls are TRBV3-1 (or the pseudogene TRBV3-2) and TRBJ1-2; D call uncertain. With 1 base removed from V and 2 bases from J, the gap between germline ends came to 8 bases. The CDR3 has 14 amino acids. Germline CDR1 is LGHDT and CDR2 is YNNKEL (reference sequence). CDR3 sequence reads: CASSQVVQNYGYTF. CDR3 sequence (DNA): TGTGCCAGCAGCCAAGTAGTACAGAACTATGGCTACACCTTC.

This chain uses TRBV4-2 with TRBJ2-3; 8 bases are shared with TRBD2. Germline V lookup: CDR1 LGHNA, CDR2 YNFKEQ. Trimming took 1 base from V and 6 from J; bases not matched to a gene: 6. This CDR3 spans 15 amino acids. Here the CDR3 reads CASSQGGGGMDTQYF. The CDR3 coding sequence is TGTGCCAGCAGCCAAGGAGGCGGGGGGATGGATACGCAGTATTTT.

This rearrangement joins TRBV9 to TRBJ2-2; possible D gene TRBD1, 5 bases. The germline V gene has CDR1 SGDLS and CDR2 YYNGEE. V was cut by 6 bases and J by 7 bases, with 19 bases left in between. The CDR3 is made up of 15 amino acids. In nucleotides, the CDR3 is TGTGCCAGCACCTCATGGGGCGGCAATTTCGGGGAGCTGTTTTTT. Translated, it gives CASTSWGGNFGELFF.

Here the CDR3 DNA reads TGTGCCAGCTCAGACCCTTTTAATGACAGGGGGCGAGAGGTCACTGAAGCTTTCTTT. Its translation: CASSDPFNDRGREVTEAFF. This sequence joins TRBV18 and TRBJ1-1, with TRBD1 identical over 10 bases. The germline V gene has CDR1 KGHSH and CDR2 LQKENI. The CDR3 contains 19 residues. V lost 5 bases, J lost 4 bases, and 19 bases stayed unmatched.

J is TRBJ2-2 and V is TRBV25-1, with 7 bases fitting TRBD1. This CDR3 region has 16 residues. The germline V gene encodes CDR1 MGHDK and CDR2 SYGVNS. V shed 2 bases and J 2 bases; nucleotides not matched to a gene: 5. The CDR3 sequence: CASSEIWDSNTGELFF. The CDR3 DNA follows: TGTGCCAGCAGTGAAATATGGGACAGCAACACCGGGGAGCTGTTTTTT.

The chain joins TRBV4-1 to TRBJ2-2, with TRBD2 identical over 10 bases. The CDR3 extends over 16 amino acids. V lost 4 bases, J lost 3 bases, and 5 bases stayed unmatched. Germline values: CDR1 MGHRA, CDR2 YSYEKL. CDR3 sequence: CASSRFLAGDTGELFF. The CDR3 DNA reads TGCGCCAGCAGCCGTTTCCTAGCGGGGGACACCGGGGAGCTGTTTTTT.

The chain has TRBV28 and TRBJ2-7, with 15 bases aligning to TRBD2. The junction had 4 bases not matched to a gene; V was cut back by 5 bases and J by 5 bases. Germline CDR1 MDHEN, CDR2 SYDVKM. CDR3 length: 15 amino acids. CDR3 amino acids: CASSGLAGGLHEQYV. The CDR3 nucleotides read TGTGCCAGCAGTGGACTAGCGGGGGGGCTCCACGAGCAGTACGTC.

The chain combines TRBV11-2 with TRBJ2-5; 11 bases are a match to TRBD1. J was trimmed by 5 bases and V by 3 bases; bases with no gene match: 5. CDR1 is SGHAT, CDR2 FQNNGV, per germline. The CDR3 length is 15 residues. For the CDR3, the DNA is TGTGCCAGCAGCTTTAGGGACAGGGGGGTGGAGACCCAGTACTTC. It codes for CASSFRDRGVETQYF. The entire variable domain, with the rest obtained from reference TRBV11-2 and TRBJ2-5, is as follows: EAGVAQSPRYKIIEKRQSVAFWCNPISGHATLYWYQQILGQGPKLLIQFQNNGVVDDSQLPKDRFSAERLKGVDSTLKIQPAKLEDSAVYLCASSFRDRGVETQYFGPGTRLLVL.

V is TRBV30 and J is TRBJ1-6, with D perhaps matching TRBD1 (5 bases). Germline-derived CDR1 and CDR2 are GTSNPN and SVGIG (reference sequence). V was pared by 5 bases and J by 4 bases, with 15 bases between. This CDR3 region has 15 residues. The DNA of the CDR3 is TGTGCCTGGGGTACAGGTCTACCTTATAATTCACCCCTCCACTTT. Protein product: CAWGTGLPYNSPLHF.

Here the CDR3 reads CASKPASAGNYGYTF. CDR3 bases: TGTGCCAGTAAGCCGGCCTCGGCAGGCAACTATGGCTACACCTTC. This rearrangement joins TRBV19 to TRBJ1-2; no reliable D call. Trimming cost V 7 bases and J 2 bases, with 17 bases left between them. This CDR3 spans 15 amino acids. Germline V gene lookup returns CDR1 LNHDA and CDR2 SQIVND (reference sequence).

In this sample, this clone turned up a few times. The rearrangement uses TRBV6-1 and TRBJ1-2, with 7 bases lining up with TRBD1. This CDR3 has 15 residues. Germline lookup yields CDR1 MNHNS and CDR2 SASEGT. The V and J ends lost 2 bases and 8 bases, in that order; junction bases with no gene match: 11. The CDR3 DNA sequence: TGTGCCAGCAGTGAAACCGGGACAGCAGTTAGCGGCTACACCTTC. This gives the protein CASSETGTAVSGYTF.

The CDR3 DNA is TGTGCCAGCAGCCCCGGGCGGGGGAACACTGAAGCTTTCTTT. Translation: CASSPGRGNTEAFF. The chain links TRBV11-2 to TRBJ1-1; no definite D call. Germline CDR1 SGHAT, CDR2 FQNNGV. Trimming shortened V by 5 bases and J by 1 base, and 11 bases separated the two germline ends. This CDR3 contains 14 residues.

This chain connects TRBV6-4 to TRBJ2-2, with 7 positions matching TRBD1. From germline, CDR1 is MRHNA and CDR2 SNTAGT. The CDR3 has 14 residues. V was pared by 8 bases and J by 0 bases, with 3 bases of the junction left unmatched. CDR3 sequence: CASRGQPNTGELFF. The CDR3 DNA is TGTGCCAGCCGGGGACAGCCGAACACCGGGGAGCTGTTTTTT.

This clone was seen repeatedly, ten times or more. Other DNA sequences in this specimen translate into the identical CDR3. The chain is built from TRBV11-2 and TRBJ2-7; TRBD2 matches 8 bases. The CDR3 is made up of 14 amino acids. V was pared by 4 bases and J by 6 bases, with 8 bases of the junction left unmatched. Germline loops: CDR1 SGHAT, CDR2 FQNNGV. The chain's CDR3 is CASSWGRGGGEQYV. CDR3 coding DNA: TGTGCCAGCAGCTGGGGTCGGGGGGGCGGCGAGCAGTACGTC.

This chain joins TRBV4-1 and TRBJ1-2; 8 bases line up with TRBD1. There are 15 residues in the CDR3. Germline V gene lookup returns CDR1 MGHRA and CDR2 YSYEKL. Germline trimming cut 2 bases from V and 4 bases from J; bases unmatched to any gene: 6. CDR3 bases: TGCGCCAGCAGCCAACCAGGACAGGGTGTCTATGGCTACACCTTC. Translated: CASSQPGQGVYGYTF.

This clone was seen once. The V and J genes are TRBV19 and TRBJ1-1; D gene ambiguous. CDR1 and CDR2 from the germline V gene are LNHDA and SQIVND (reference sequence). V shed 4 bases and J shed 1 base, with 22 bases lying between them. This CDR3 is built from 18 residues. CDR3 sequence (DNA): TGTGCCAGTAGTAAAGTAATCCGAGGGAAGAGACGGAACACTGAAGCTTTCTTT. As protein: CASSKVIRGKRRNTEAFF. Supplemented by reference TRBV19 and TRBJ1-1, the full variable domain reads DGGITQSPKYLFRKEGQNVTLSCEQNLNHDAMYWYRQDPGQGLRLIYYSQIVNDFQKGDIAEGYSVSREKKESFPLTVTSAQKNPTAFYLCASSKVIRGKRRNTEAFFGQGTRLTVV.

This chain links TRBV29-1 with TRBJ2-5; maybe TRBD2 (7 bases). The germline gives CDR1 SQVTM, CDR2 ANQGSEA. This CDR3 contains 15 residues. V lost 3 bases and J lost 5, with 19 bases in between. The CDR3 sequence: CSVEGKLGGPETQYF. The DNA for the CDR3 is TGCAGCGTTGAGGGGAAACTGGGGGGGCCGGAGACCCAGTACTTC.

The chain is built from TRBV11-1 and TRBJ2-3; a possible D gene is TRBD1 (8 bases). V shed 5 bases and J shed 6 bases, with 15 bases lying between them. CDR3 length equals 14 residues. Germline V gene lookup returns CDR1 SGHAT and CDR2 FQDESV (reference sequence). This CDR3 reads CASSQQGGGDTQYF. CDR3 DNA sequence: TGTGCCAGCAGCCAACAGGGGGGAGGGGATACGCAGTATTTT.

This chain uses TRBV5-1 with TRBJ2-5; 13 bases are shared with TRBD2. V was clipped by 4 bases and J by 5 bases; unmatched bases: 8. There are 16 residues in the CDR3. Germline V CDR1 and CDR2: SGHRS, YFSETQ. CDR3 residues: CASSPTSGGAGETQYF. CDR3 nucleotides: TGCGCCAGCAGCCCCACTAGCGGGGGGGCTGGGGAGACCCAGTACTTC.

This chain links TRBV6-6 with TRBJ1-1; D gene unclear. In germline, CDR1 is MNHNY, CDR2 SVGAGI (reference sequence). V shed 5 bases and J shed 3 bases, with 13 bases lying between them. The CDR3 loop spans 14 amino acids. DNA for the CDR3: TGTGCCAGCAGTGAGGGCGGGGAGTACACTGAAGCTTTCTTT. This codes for CASSEGGEYTEAFF.